The 10 T cell receptor beta chains listed next were all sequenced from one sample in a study of control samples from healthy donors and cancer patients. Data came from immunoSEQ multiplex PCR; TCRdb stores just in-frame clones and leaves some out. The data show around 49,000 clones, about nine tenths seen once. Input material: PBMCs. The source of these receptors is a man in his forties with colorectal cancer.

The J gene is TRBJ1-4, the V gene TRBV30; unclear D gene. Germline values: CDR1 GTSNPN, CDR2 SVGIG (reference sequence). The length of the CDR3 is 14 residues. The germline V and J ends were trimmed by 5 bases and 0 bases, with 10 bases remaining between them. CDR3 sequence (DNA): TGTGCCTGGGGACCAGTACCAACTAATGAAAAACTGTTTTTT. Its protein is CAWGPVPTNEKLFF. Using reference TRBV30 and TRBJ1-4 for the parts outside the CDR3, the full variable domain is SQTIHQWPATLVQPVGSPLSLECTVEGTSNPNLYWYRQAAGRGLQLLFYSVGIGQISSEVPQNLSASRPQDRQFILSSKKLLLSDSGFYLCAWGPVPTNEKLFFGSGTQLSVL.

The chain carries TRBV27 and TRBJ2-5, with D unclear. The CDR3 is made up of 13 amino acids. Germline loops: CDR1 MNHEY, CDR2 SMNVEV (reference sequence). V lost 3 bases, J lost 7 bases, and 12 bases lay in between. CDR3 nucleotides: TGTGCCAGCAGTTTCGGGCTTCCAGCGACCCAGTACTTC. It encodes CASSFGLPATQYF.

The genes are TRBV19 and TRBJ2-6; no definite D call. The CDR3 spans 15 residues. The V gene's germline CDR1 is LNHDA and CDR2 SQIVND (reference sequence). Trimming removed 6 bases from V and 3 bases from J, with 12 bases in between. CDR3 amino acids: CASRGLSGGANVLTF. As DNA, the CDR3 is TGTGCCAGTAGAGGTTTATCTGGTGGGGCCAACGTCCTGACTTTC.

By share of the sample, this clone is medium-sized (0.01 to 0.1%). Other DNA sequences from this sample encode an identical CDR3 as well. The rearrangement links TRBV27 to TRBJ2-7; 8 bases line up with TRBD2. Germline CDR1 MNHEY, CDR2 SMNVEV (reference sequence). The CDR3 covers 15 residues. With 5 bases clipped from V and 0 bases from J, the junction kept 6 bases outside the gene matches. The CDR3 DNA reads TGTGCCAGCAGTCCCCTAGCGGGCTTCTCCTACGAGCAGTACTTC. Protein: CASSPLAGFSYEQYF.

V usage is TRBV6-6 and J usage is TRBJ2-7, with unresolved D. CDR3 size: 12 residues. Trimming cost V 2 bases and J 2 bases, with 4 bases left between them. Germline CDR1 reads MNHNY; CDR2 reads SVGAGI (reference sequence). The CDR3 region is CASSYHPYEQYF. The CDR3 DNA follows: TGTGCCAGCAGTTACCATCCCTACGAGCAGTACTTC.

The chain is built from TRBV6-4 and TRBJ1-5; a weak D match, TRBD1 (5 bases). The length of the CDR3 is 13 residues. Trimming pared 0 bases from V and 6 bases from J, leaving 6 bases between. CDR1 and CDR2 from the germline V gene are MRHNA and SNTAGT. Written as DNA, the CDR3 is TGTGCCAGCAGTGACTCAACAGGTCAGCCCCAGCATTTT. Translation gives CASSDSTGQPQHF.

The gene calls are TRBV25-1 and TRBJ2-2, with 11 bases aligning to TRBD1. V lost 8 bases and J lost 7; bases outside the gene matches: 9. In germline, CDR1 is MGHDK, CDR2 SYGVNS. CDR3 size: 15 residues. The CDR3, as DNA: TGTGCCAGCCATCCGGGACAGGGGGTTGGCGGGGAGCTGTTTTTT. Encoded protein: CASHPGQGVGGELFF.

This sequence joins TRBV4-1 and TRBJ1-4; D unclear. Germline V lookup: CDR1 MGHRA, CDR2 YSYEKL. Trimming removed 1 base from V and 1 base from J, with 4 bases in between. CDR3 length equals 14 residues. CDR3 amino acids: CASSQAGTNEKLFF. The CDR3 nucleotides are TGCGCCAGCAGCCAAGCCGGAACTAATGAAAAACTGTTTTTT.

This chain links TRBV4-1 with TRBJ1-1; D may be TRBD1 (6 bases). Germline-derived CDR1 and CDR2 are MGHRA and YSYEKL. The CDR3 is 14 residues long. The ends were cut back, 2 bases at V and 1 base at J, with 8 bases in the middle. CDR3 residues: CASSQTDRNTEAFF. CDR3 sequence (DNA): TGCGCCAGCAGCCAAACGGACAGGAACACTGAAGCTTTCTTT.

V is TRBV5-1 and J is TRBJ1-1, with 8 nucleotides matching TRBD1. The V gene end was trimmed by 6 bases and the J gene end by 1 base; junction bases not matched to a gene: 14. The germline gives CDR1 SGHRS, CDR2 YFSETQ. This CDR3 has 17 residues. This CDR3 is CASTLQGATLANTEAFF. In nucleotides, the CDR3 is TGCGCCAGCACCCTCCAGGGGGCCACCTTAGCGAACACTGAAGCTTTCTTT.